Listed below are T cell receptor beta chains from one sample, sequenced in a study of blood T cell repertoires in COVID-19. The method was immunoSEQ multiplex PCR; TCRdb's version includes in-frame clones alone and lacks a portion of them. The data show about 220,000 clones, with 80% seen just once and about 7% held by the top ten. Sequenced: peripheral blood. The receptors stem from a woman aged 70-85 years with acute or convalescent COVID-19. CDR3s include the opening cysteine and the closing phenylalanine or tryptophan. D genes are given only for firm matches. The size entry is marked missing in some rows and otherwise reads once, few, many or a size class.

NA,TRBD1,TRBJ2-5,TRBV19,TGTGCCAGTAGTCGGACAGGCCAAGAGACCCAGTACTTC,CASSRTGQETQYF
NA,TRBD1,TRBJ2-5,TRBV10-3,TGTGCCATCAGTTGGACAGGGGGGTACCAAGAGACCCAGTACTTC,CAISWTGGYQETQYF
NA,NA,TRBJ2-3,TRBV24-1,TGTGCCACGGAGGGCAGTACTAGCACAGATACGCAGTATTTT,CATEGSTSTDTQYF
NA,TRBD2,TRBJ2-5,TRBV3-1/TRBV3-2,TGTGCCAGCAGCCAAGGACTAGCGGCGCAAGAGACCCAGTACTTC,CASSQGLAAQETQYF
NA,NA,TRBJ1-6,TRBV20-1,TGCAGTGCTAGTACGGCAGGGACTAGGGATTCACCCCTCCACTTT,CSASTAGTRDSPLHF
NA,NA,TRBJ1-2,TRBV3-1/TRBV3-2,TGTGCCAGCAGCCAGGGTAGAGGATTCTATGACTACACCTTC,CASSQGRGFYDYTF
NA,TRBD1,TRBJ1-2,TRBV3-1/TRBV3-2,TGTGCCAGCAGCCCCCAAGGACAGGGGGGGTATGGCTACACCTTC,CASSPQGQGGYGYTF
NA,NA,TRBJ1-4,TRBV29-1,TGCAGCGTTGGAGGGCCGGAAAAACTGTTTTTT,CSVGGPEKLFF
NA,NA,TRBJ2-3,TRBV4-2,TGTGCCAGCAGCCAAGACAGGGTAGATACGCAGTATTTT,CASSQDRVDTQYF
NA,NA,TRBJ2-3,TRBV29-1,TGCAGCGTTGAAGACGGACTCACAGATACGCAGTATTTT,CSVEDGLTDTQYF
NA,NA,TRBJ2-7,TRBV27,TGTGCCAGCTCGCTCTACGGACAGAAGACCTACGAGCAGTACTTC,CASSLYGQKTYEQYF
NA,NA,TRBJ2-6,TRBV10-1,TGCGCCAGCAGCCCTGGCGGGGCCAACGTCCTGACTTTC,CASSPGGANVLTF
few,TRBD1,TRBJ2-2,TRBV19,TGTGCCAGCATCTACCGGGACAGCGGGGAGCTGTTTTTT,CASIYRDSGELFF
NA,NA,TRBJ2-1,TRBV11-2,TGTGCCAGCAGCTTAAGGCCGGACAGCTCCTACAATGAGCAGTTCTTC,CASSLRPDSSYNEQFF
many,TRBD1,TRBJ1-2,TRBV6-5,TGTGCCAGCAGTTACTCCCGGACAGGGGGCCAGTATGGCTACACCTTC,CASSYSRTGGQYGYTF
NA,NA,TRBJ2-6,TRBV7-8,TGTGCCAGCAGCTCCCCGGGTGACTCTGGGGCCAACGTCCTGACTTTC,CASSSPGDSGANVLTF
few,NA,TRBJ2-1,TRBV25-1,TGTGCCAGCAGTGAATTGAGGTCGGCGGGGAAGTACAATGAGCAGTTCTTC,CASSELRSAGKYNEQFF
NA,NA,TRBJ1-5,TRBV18,TGTGCCAGCTCACAGGGGCCGAGCAATCAGCCCCAGCATTTT,CASSQGPSNQPQHF
NA,TRBD1,TRBJ2-3,TRBV5-1,TGCGCCAGCAGCTTGGGACAGGGGGCAGATACGCAGTATTTT,CASSLGQGADTQYF
NA,NA,TRBJ1-6,TRBV7-2,TGTGCCAGCAGCCCTAACTCACAGTGGGATAATTCACCCCTCCACTTT,CASSPNSQWDNSPLHF
NA,NA,TRBJ2-7,TRBV30,TGTGCCTGGAGTGTACCACAATACGAGCAGTACTTC,CAWSVPQYEQYF
NA,TRBD2,TRBJ2-7,TRBV5-6,TGTGCCAGCAGCTTGACTAGGGCGGGGGGGCTGTACGAGCAGTACTTC,CASSLTRAGGLYEQYF
NA,TRBD1,TRBJ1-5,TRBV25-1,TGTGCCAGCAGTAGGACAGGGGCAAATCAGCCCCAGCATTTT,CASSRTGANQPQHF
NA,TRBD1,TRBJ2-5,TRBV5-6,TGTGCCAGCAGCTTGGGGACAGGGGTAGAGACCCAGTACTTC,CASSLGTGVETQYF
NA,NA,TRBJ2-1,TRBV7-2,TGTGCCAGCAGCCTTACCTCCCCAGGGGAAGAGCAGTTCTTC,CASSLTSPGEEQFF
few,NA,TRBJ1-1,TRBV5-1,TGCGCCAGCAGCTCGTCCGCGGGTATGAACACTGAAGCTTTCTTT,CASSSSAGMNTEAFF
NA,NA,TRBJ2-7,TRBV5-6,TGTGCCAGCAGCCGAGGCCCGGGCGAGCAGTACTTC,CASSRGPGEQYF